Described below is a single T cell receptor (beta chain) sequence and its context. Its antigen has not been determined. No clone much larger than this one lies a single base away; base qualities are absent. The CDR3 sequence holds 14 residues, the cysteine and phenylalanine included. Here the CDR3 DNA is all that survives: 42 bases in frame from base 1. From the germline V gene, CDR1 is SGHTS and CDR2 is YDEGEE. V trim: 0 bases; J trim: 5 bases; unmatched bases: 4. This sample is drawn from a study of control samples from healthy donors and cancer patients (dated by TCRdb to the early 2020s). Receptors were amplified or captured by the immunoSEQ multiplex PCR assay. Sourced from immuneACCESS, this table was stored by TCRdb with only in-frame sequences that have V and J called. A share of the clones is absent; for the studies checked, an unresolved V gene accounts for under half, and the remainder has no known explanation. The sample has about 160,000 clones on record, 80% to 95% of them singletons. The ten largest clones capture roughly 5.7% of the sample.

Sequencing was performed on blood. The chain links TRBV5-8 with TRBJ2-5; 7 bases in between match TRBD1. This TCR was sampled from a young man in good health. The CDR3 reads as follows: CASSLAGGAETQYF. The base sequence is TGTGCCAGCAGCTTGGCAGGGGGAGCGGAGACCCAGTACTTC.